The entry that follows covers one T cell receptor beta chain sequence. The data belong to a study of T cell responses to AZD1222 COVID-19 vaccine. Germline V gene sequence: CDR1 MGHRA, CDR2 YSYEKL. Between the trimmed V and J ends, which lost 4 bases and 5 bases, there was a span of 20 bases. The CDR3 contains 16 residues. Generated by immunoSEQ multiplex PCR, the TCRdb table keeps only in-frame clones and is missing some. The sample shows about 220,000 clones, 85% to 95% of them seen only once. The V gene is TRBV4-1, the J gene TRBJ1-2; D perhaps matches TRBD1 (6 bases). Source: peripheral blood, taken on day 0 of MenACWY control vaccination. The receptor was derived from an adult in good health. This chain's CDR3 is CASSLGGSQGTYGYTF. The DNA for the CDR3 is TGCGCCAGCAGCCTTGGGGGATCACAGGGCACGTATGGCTACACCTTC.